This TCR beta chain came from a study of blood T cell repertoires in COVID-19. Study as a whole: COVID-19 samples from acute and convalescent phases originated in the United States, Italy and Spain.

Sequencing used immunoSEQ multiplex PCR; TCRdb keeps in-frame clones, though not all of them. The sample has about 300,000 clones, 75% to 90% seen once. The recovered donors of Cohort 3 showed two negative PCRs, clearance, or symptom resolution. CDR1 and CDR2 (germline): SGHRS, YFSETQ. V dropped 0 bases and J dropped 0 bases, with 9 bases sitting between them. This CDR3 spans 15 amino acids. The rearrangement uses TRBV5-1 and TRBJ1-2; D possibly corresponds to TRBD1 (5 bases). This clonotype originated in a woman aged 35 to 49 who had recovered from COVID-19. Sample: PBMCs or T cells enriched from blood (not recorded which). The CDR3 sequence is CASSLGGAANYGYTF. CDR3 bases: TGCGCCAGCAGCTTGGGCGGGGCAGCTAACTATGGCTACACCTTC.